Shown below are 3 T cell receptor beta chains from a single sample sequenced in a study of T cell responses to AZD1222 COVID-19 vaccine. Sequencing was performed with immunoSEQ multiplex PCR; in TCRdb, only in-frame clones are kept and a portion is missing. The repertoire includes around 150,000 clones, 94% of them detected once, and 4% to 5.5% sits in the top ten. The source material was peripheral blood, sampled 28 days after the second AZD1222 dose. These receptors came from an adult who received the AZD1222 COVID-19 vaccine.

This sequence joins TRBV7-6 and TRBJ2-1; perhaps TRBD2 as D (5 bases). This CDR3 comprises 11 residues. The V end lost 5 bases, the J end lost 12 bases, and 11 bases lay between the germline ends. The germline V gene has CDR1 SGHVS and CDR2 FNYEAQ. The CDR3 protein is CASSPSRGQFF. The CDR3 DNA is TGTGCCAGCAGCCCCTCCCGGGGGCAGTTCTTC.

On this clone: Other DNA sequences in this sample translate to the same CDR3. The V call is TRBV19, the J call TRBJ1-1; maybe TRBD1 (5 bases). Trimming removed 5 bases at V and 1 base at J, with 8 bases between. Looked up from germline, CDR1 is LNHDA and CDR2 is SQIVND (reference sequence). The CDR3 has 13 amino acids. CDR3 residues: CASSLTGNTEAFF. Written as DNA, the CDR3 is TGTGCCAGTAGTCTTACAGGGAACACTGAAGCTTTCTTT.

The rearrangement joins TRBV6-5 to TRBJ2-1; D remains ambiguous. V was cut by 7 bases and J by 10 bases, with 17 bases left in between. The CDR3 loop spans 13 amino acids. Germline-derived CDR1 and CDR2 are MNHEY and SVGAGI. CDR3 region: CASTASTTSEQFF. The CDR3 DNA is TGTGCCAGCACCGCTAGTACCACGTCCGAGCAGTTCTTC.